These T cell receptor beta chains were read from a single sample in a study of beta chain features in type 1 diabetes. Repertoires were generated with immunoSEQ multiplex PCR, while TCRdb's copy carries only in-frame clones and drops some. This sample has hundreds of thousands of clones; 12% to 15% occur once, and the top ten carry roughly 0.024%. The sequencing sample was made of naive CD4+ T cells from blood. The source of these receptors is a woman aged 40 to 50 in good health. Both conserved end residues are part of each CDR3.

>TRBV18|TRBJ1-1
CASSRRGGGGTEAFF
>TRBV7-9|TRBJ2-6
CASSPQGYSGANVLTF
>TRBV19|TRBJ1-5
CASSIDRGYQPQHF
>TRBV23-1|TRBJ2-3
CASSQSRVPRGGRVDTQYF
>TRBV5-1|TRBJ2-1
CASSSTTSGGAWVEQFF
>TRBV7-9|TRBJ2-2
CASSPRTGGIGELFF
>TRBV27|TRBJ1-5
CASSPLGQGAGQPQHF
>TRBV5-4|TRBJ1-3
CASSSAPGMVGNTIYF
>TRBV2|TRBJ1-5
CASSEPPGQGVYSNQPQHF
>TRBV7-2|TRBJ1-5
CASSFVGQPQHF